These T cell receptor beta chains were read from a single sample in a study of Graves' ophthalmopathy and Graves' hyperthyroidism. TCRdb analysed the multiplex PCR reads with MiXCR anew, one entry per CDR3 protein. The repertoire holds about 640,000 distinct CDR3 sequences, more than 40% seen once, with over 2.5% in the top ten. Specimen: peripheral blood. The receptors shown here come from an adult man with Graves' ophthalmopathy. The conserved cysteine and the conserved F or W are not part of the CDR3 here.

V	J	length	CDR3
TRBV6-1	TRBJ1-1	9	AGSAGTEAF
TRBV10-3	TRBJ1-2	13	AISVRLQGEGGYT
TRBV29-1	TRBJ2-7	11	RLLGQGLHEQY
TRBV5-1	TRBJ2-3	11	ASSLLSIDTQY
TRBV7-3	TRBJ2-7	13	ASSPGDRVSYEQY
TRBV3-1	TRBJ1-1	13	ASSQGPGANTEAF
TRBV19	TRBJ2-3	13	ASSMAGVYTDTQY
TRBV7-2	TRBJ1-2	12	ASSPGPGGYGYT
TRBV5-1	TRBJ1-1	13	ASSPREGPDTEAF
TRBV5-1	TRBJ2-2	13	ASSLGPGVGGELF
TRBV20-1	TRBJ2-5	10	SASREALREY
TRBV10-3	TRBJ2-5	11	AISESTDETQY
TRBV6-5	TRBJ1-2	14	ASSYRGGASYYGYT